Described below is a single T cell receptor beta chain sequence and its context. J was trimmed by 6 bases and V by 3 bases; bases with no gene match: 10. Germline loops: CDR1 LNHDA, CDR2 SQIVND (reference sequence). The CDR3 length is 15 residues. In the source study's methods: Cell counts per sample came from amplifying reference gene primers. TCRdb's table, derived via immunoSEQ multiplex PCR, lists solely in-frame clones and lacks some. V, J and clone size reflect that table, while D and trimming were determined from the DNA. In the table there are some 200,000 clones, around 84% of which are singletons. The sample is drawn from a study of blood T cell repertoires in COVID-19. Turning to the study itself: Samples of COVID-19 (acute and convalescent) were obtained from the United States, Italy and Spain. The analysed material was cDNA or gDNA that came from T cells, B-cell-depleted T cells, or PBMCs.

The origin of this receptor is a young man with active or convalescent COVID-19. Sequenced sample: peripheral blood. The V call is TRBV19, the J call TRBJ1-2; 7 positions agree with TRBD1. CDR3 protein: CASSIRGERGHGYTF. CDR3 DNA: TGTGCCAGTAGTATTAGAGGCGAGAGGGGGCATGGCTACACCTTC.